This T cell receptor (beta chain) appears in the sequencing data of a study of tumor-infiltrating lymphocytes in primary liver carcinoma. In this sample, this clonotype turned up many times. Both blood RNA, taken from unsorted whole blood, and germline DNA were extracted. cDNA specific to TCR beta was made from 500 ng of total RNA, with a constant-region primer employed for priming. Library construction for TCR beta comprised three nested multiplex PCR rounds performed with slightly modified ARM-PCR. Rounds one and two of PCR, each of roughly 10 cycles, were primed with TRBV1-TRBV30 forward primers and a C-beta reverse primer. TCRdb recomputed calls from the multiplex PCR reads with MiXCR, one row per CDR3 protein. Of approximately 300,000 distinct CDR3 sequences in the sample, roughly two thirds were seen once. CDR1 and CDR2 from the germline V gene are ENHRY and SYGVKD. Germline trimming cut 2 bases from V and 4 bases from J; bases unmatched to any gene: 11. The CDR3 totals 17 residues.

This rearrangement joins TRBV10-3 to TRBJ2-3; 8 bases fit TRBD2. Specimen: peripheral blood. The origin of this receptor is a man aged 40-55 years with primary liver carcinoma and hepatitis B virus infection. DNA of the CDR3: TGTGCCATCAGTGAGCCTCCGGGACTAGGAGGTGCAGATACGCAGTATTTT. Residues: CAISEPPGLGGADTQYF.